This TCR beta chain was captured by sequencing in a study of blood T cell repertoires in COVID-19. Whole-study context: Spain, Italy and the United States supplied samples that represented acute and convalescent COVID-19.

Seattle enrolled patients during active infection and tracked them longitudinally. TCRdb's copy holds only in-frame clones and misses some; the assay was immunoSEQ multiplex PCR. This table holds about 200,000 clones, 70% to 85% found once. V dropped 7 bases and J dropped 6 bases, with 15 bases sitting between them. Germline assignment: CDR1 MNHEY and CDR2 SVGAGI. The CDR3 runs to 13 residues. Specimen: peripheral blood. The chain employs TRBV6-5 and TRBJ1-1; D may be TRBD1 (6 bases). The sequence was collected from a woman older than 75 with COVID-19, enrolled during active disease. CDR3 DNA sequence: TGTGCCAGCACCGACCCCGGGACACCTGAAGCTTTCTTT. Translation gives CASTDPGTPEAFF.